This T cell receptor beta chain was identified during a study of sequential checkpoint blockade in melanoma. Across the whole study: Randomization was 1:1 between first-line nivolumab→ipilimumab and ipilimumab→nivolumab. Each arm's sequence ended with maintenance nivolumab.

Described treatment: randomized to nivolumab then ipilimumab (arm A) or the reverse (arm B). None of the patients previously received DNA-damaging chemotherapy. PBMC sorting kept live CD3+CD8+ cells without CD19 or CD56. Data came from immunoSEQ multiplex PCR; TCRdb stores just in-frame clones and leaves some out. The profile covers 17,000 or so clones, with approximately 80% appearing a single time and 12% taken by the ten largest. Germline V gene sequence: CDR1 GTSNPN, CDR2 SVGIG (reference sequence). The CDR3 is 15 amino acids. V was trimmed by 4 bases and J by 8 bases, leaving 23 bases between them.

This rearrangement joins TRBV30 to TRBJ1-2, with D maybe TRBD1 (5 bases). This TCR derives from a human donor with melanoma. The material sequenced was CD8+ T cells sorted from blood (inferred from file names), taken from a patient given nivolumab and ipilimumab in sequence. DNA of the CDR3: TGTGCCTGGACGGCTCAGATCGGCGGGGCGCAGGGCTACACCTTC. Translating it yields CAWTAQIGGAQGYTF.